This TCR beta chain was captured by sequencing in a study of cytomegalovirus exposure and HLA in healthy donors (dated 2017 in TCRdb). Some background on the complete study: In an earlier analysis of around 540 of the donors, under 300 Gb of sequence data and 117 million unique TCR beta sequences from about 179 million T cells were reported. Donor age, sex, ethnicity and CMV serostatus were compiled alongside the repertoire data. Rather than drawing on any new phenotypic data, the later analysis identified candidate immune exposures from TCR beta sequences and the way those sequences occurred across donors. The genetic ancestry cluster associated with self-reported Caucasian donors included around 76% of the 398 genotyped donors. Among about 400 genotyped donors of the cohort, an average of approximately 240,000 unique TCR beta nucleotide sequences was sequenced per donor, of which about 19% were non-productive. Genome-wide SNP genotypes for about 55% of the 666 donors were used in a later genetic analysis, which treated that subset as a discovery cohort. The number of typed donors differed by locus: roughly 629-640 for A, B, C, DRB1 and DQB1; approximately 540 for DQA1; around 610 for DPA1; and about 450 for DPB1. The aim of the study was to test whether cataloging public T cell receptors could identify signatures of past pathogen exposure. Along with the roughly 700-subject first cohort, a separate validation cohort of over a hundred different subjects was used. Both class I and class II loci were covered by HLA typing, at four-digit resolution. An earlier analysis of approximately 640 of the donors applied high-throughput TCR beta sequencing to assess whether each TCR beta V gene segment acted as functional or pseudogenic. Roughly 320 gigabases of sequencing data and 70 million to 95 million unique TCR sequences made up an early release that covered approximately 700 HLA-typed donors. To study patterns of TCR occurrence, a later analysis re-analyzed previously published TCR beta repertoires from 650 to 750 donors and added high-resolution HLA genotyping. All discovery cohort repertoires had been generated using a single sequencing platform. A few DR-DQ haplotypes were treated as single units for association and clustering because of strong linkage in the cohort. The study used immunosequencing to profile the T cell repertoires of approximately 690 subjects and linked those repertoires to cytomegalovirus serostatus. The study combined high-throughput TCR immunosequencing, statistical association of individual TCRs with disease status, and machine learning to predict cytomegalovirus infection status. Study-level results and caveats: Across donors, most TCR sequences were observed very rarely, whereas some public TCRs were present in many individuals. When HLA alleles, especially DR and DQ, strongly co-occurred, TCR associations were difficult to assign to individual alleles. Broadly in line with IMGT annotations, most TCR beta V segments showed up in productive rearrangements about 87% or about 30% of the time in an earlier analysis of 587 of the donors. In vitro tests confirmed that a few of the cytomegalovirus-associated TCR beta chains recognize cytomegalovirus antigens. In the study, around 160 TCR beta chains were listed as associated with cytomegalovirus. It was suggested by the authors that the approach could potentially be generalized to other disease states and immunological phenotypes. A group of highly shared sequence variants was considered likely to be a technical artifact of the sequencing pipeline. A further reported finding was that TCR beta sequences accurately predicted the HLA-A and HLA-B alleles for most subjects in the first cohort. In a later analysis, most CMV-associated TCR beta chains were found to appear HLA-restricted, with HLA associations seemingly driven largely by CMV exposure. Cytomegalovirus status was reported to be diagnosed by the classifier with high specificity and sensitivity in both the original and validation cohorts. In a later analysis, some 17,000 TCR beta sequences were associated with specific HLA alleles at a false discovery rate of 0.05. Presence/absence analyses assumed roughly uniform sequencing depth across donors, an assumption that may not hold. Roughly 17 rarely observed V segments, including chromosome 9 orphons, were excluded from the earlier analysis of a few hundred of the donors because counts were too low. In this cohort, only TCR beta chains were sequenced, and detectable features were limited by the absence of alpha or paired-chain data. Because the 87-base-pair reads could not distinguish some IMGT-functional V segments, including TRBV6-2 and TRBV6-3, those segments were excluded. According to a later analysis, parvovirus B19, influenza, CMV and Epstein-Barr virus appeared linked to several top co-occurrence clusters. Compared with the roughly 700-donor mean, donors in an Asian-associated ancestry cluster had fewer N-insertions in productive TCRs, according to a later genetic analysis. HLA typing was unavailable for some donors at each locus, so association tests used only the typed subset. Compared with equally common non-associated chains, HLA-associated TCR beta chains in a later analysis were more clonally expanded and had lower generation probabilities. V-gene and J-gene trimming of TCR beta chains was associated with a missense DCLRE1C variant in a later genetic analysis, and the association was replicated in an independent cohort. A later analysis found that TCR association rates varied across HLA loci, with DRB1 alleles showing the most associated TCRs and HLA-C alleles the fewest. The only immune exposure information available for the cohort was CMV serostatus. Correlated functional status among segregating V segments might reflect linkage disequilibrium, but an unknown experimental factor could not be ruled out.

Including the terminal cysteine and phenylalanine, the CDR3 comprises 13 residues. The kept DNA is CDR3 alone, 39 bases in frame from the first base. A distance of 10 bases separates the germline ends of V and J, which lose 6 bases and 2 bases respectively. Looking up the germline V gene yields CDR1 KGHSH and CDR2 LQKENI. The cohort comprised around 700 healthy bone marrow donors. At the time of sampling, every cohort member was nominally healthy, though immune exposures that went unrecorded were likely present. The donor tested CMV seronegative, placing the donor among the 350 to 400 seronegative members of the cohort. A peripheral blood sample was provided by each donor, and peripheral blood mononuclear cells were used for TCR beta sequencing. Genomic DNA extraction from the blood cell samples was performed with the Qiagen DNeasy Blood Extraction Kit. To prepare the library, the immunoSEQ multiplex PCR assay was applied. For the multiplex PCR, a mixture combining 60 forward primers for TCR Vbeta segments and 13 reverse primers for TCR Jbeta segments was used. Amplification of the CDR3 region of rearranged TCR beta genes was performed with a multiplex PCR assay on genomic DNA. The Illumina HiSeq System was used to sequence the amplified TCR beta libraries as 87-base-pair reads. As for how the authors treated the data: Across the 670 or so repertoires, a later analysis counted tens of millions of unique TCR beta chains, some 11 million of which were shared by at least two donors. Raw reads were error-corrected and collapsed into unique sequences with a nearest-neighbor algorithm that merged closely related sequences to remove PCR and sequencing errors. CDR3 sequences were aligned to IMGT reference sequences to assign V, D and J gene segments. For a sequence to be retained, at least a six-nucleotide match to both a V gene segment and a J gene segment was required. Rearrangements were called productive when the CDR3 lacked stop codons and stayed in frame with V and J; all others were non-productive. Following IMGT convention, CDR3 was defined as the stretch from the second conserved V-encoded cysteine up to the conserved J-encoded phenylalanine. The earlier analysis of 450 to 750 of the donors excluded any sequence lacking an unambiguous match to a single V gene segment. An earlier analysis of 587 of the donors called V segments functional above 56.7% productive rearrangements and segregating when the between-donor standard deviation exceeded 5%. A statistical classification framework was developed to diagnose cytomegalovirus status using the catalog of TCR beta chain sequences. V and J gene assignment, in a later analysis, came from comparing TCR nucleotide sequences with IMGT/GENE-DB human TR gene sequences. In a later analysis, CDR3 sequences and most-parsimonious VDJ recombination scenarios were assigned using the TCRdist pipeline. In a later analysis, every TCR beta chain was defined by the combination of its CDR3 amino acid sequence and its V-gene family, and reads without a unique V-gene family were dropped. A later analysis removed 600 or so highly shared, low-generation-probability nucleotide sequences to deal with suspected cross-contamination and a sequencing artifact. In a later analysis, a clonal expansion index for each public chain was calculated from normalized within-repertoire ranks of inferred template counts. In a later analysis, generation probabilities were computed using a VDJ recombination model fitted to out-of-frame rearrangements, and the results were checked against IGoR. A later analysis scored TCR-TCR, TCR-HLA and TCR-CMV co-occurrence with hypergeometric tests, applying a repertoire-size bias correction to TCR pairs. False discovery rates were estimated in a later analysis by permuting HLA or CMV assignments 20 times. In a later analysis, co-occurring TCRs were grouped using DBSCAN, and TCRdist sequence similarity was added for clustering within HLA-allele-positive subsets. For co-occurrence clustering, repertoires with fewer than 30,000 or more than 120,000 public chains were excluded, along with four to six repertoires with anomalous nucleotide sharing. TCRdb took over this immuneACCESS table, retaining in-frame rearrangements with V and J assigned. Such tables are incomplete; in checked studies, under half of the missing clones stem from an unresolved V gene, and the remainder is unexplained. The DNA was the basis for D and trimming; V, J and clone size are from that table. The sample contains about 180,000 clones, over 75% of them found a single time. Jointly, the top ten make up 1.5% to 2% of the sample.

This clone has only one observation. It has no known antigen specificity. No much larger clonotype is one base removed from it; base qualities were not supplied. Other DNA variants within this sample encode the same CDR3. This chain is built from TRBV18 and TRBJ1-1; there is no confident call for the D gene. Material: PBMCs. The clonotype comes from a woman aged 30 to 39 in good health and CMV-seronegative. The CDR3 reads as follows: CASSGDSNTEAFF. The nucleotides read TGTGCCAGCTCCGGGGATTCAAACACTGAAGCTTTCTTT.